This T cell receptor (beta chain) is drawn from a study of PD-1 blockade in classical Hodgkin lymphoma. Exposure to brentuximab vedotin varied, and each patient had relapsed following autologous stem cell transplantation. TCRdb's table, derived via immunoSEQ multiplex PCR, lists solely in-frame clones and lacks some. Of 29,000 or so clones in the sample, 71% were seen once. The CDR3 is made up of 13 amino acids. Germline V gene data show CDR1 as GTSNPN and CDR2 as SVGIG (reference sequence). The ends were cut back, 3 bases at V and 0 bases at J, with 9 bases in the middle. V and J are TRBV30 and TRBJ2-7; D is perhaps TRBD2 (5 bases). The TCR originated in a human donor with classical Hodgkin lymphoma. This specimen consisted of peripheral blood mononuclear cells (PBMCs), obtained before the second cycle of nivolumab. The CDR3 reads CAWSRGVSYEQYF. In DNA, the CDR3 is TGTGCCTGGAGCCGGGGAGTCTCCTACGAGCAGTACTTC. The whole variable domain, remainder taken from reference TRBV30 and TRBJ2-7, is SQTIHQWPATLVQPVGSPLSLECTVEGTSNPNLYWYRQAAGRGLQLLFYSVGIGQISSEVPQNLSASRPQDRQFILSSKKLLLSDSGFYLCAWSRGVSYEQYFGPGTRLTVT.